This T cell receptor (beta chain) was documented in a study of spatial heterogeneity in lung cancer. This clonotype showed up many times. This CDR3 region has 15 residues. V lost 3 bases, J lost 7 bases, and 18 bases lay in between. In germline, CDR1 is DFQATT, CDR2 SNEGSKA (reference sequence). Time point: sample taken at primary tumor resection. The study sequenced unsorted whole RNA from tumor, nontumor lung or frozen PBMC. Each molecule of TCR cDNA was tagged with one unique molecular identifier. TCRdb recomputed calls from the 5' RACE reads with MiXCR, one row per CDR3 protein. The top ten clones hold about 4.5% of a sample with 82,000 or so distinct CDR3 sequences, roughly an eighth of them seen once.

This receptor was identified in a male donor with early-stage non-small cell lung cancer. This sequence joins TRBV20-1 and TRBJ2-2, with D perhaps given as TRBD1 or TRBD2 (5 bases each). This material consisted of PBMCs, taken at surgery. The CDR3 is CSARRERGRFGELFF. The DNA of the CDR3 is TGCAGTGCTAGGAGGGAGAGGGGACGTTTCGGGGAGCTGTTTTTT.